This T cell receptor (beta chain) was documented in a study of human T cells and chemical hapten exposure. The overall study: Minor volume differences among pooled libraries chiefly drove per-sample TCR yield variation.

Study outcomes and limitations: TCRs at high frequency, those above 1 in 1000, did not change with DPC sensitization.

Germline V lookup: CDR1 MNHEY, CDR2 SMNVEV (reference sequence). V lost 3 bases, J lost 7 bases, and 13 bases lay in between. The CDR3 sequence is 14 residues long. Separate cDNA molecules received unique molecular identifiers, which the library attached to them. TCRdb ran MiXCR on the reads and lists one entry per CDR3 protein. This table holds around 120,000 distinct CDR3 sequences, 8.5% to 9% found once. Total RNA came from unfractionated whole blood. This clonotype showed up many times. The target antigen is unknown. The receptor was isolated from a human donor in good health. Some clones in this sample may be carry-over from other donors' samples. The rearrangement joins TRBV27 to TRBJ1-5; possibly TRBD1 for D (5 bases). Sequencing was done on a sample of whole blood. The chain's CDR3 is CASSFNEGRQPQHF. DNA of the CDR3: TGTGCCAGCAGTTTCAACGAGGGGCGGCAGCCCCAGCATTTT.